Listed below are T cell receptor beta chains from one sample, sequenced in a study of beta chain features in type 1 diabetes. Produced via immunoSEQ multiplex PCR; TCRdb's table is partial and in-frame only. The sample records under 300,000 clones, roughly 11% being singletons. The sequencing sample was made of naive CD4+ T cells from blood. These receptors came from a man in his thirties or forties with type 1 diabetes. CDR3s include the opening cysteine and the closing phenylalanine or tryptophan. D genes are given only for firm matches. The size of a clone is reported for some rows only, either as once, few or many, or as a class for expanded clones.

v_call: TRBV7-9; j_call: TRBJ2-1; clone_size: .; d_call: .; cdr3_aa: CASSYTASYNEQFF; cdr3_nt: TGTGCCAGCAGCTATACAGCCTCCTACAATGAGCAGTTCTTC
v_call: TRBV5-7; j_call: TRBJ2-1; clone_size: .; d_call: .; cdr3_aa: CARVGGRIYNEQFF; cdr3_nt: TGTGCCAGGGTCGGAGGCAGGATCTACAATGAGCAGTTCTTC
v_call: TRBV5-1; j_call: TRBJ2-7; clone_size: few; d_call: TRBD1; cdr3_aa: CASRDDRGGEQYF; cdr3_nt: TGCGCCAGCAGGGATGACAGGGGAGGCGAGCAGTACTTC
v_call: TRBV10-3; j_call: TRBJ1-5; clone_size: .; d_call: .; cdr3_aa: CAIRQGSRQPQHF; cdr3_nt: TGTGCCATCAGGCAGGGGTCTCGGCAGCCCCAGCATTTT
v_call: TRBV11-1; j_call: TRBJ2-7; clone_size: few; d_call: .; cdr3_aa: CASSLNLQEQYF; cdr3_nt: TGTGCCAGCAGCTTAAATCTACAGGAGCAGTACTTC
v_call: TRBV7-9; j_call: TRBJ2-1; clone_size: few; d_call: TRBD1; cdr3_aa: CASSARTGMANEQFF; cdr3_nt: TGTGCCAGCAGCGCAAGGACAGGGATGGCCAATGAGCAGTTCTTC
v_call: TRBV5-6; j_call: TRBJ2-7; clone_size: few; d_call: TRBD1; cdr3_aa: CASSLGDSPFSYEQYF; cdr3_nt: TGTGCCAGCAGCTTAGGGGACAGTCCTTTCTCCTACGAGCAGTACTTC
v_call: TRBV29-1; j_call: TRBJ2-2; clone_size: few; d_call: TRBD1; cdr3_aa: CSVGQGSNTGELFF; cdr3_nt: TGCAGCGTTGGACAGGGGTCGAACACCGGGGAGCTGTTTTTT
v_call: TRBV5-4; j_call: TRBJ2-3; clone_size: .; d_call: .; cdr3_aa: CASSLKVAGITDTQYF; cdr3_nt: TGTGCCAGCAGCTTGAAAGTCGCGGGGATTACAGATACGCAGTATTTT
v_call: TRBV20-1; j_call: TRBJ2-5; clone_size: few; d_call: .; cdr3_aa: CSARASETQYF; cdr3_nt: TGCAGTGCTAGAGCTTCTGAGACCCAGTACTTC
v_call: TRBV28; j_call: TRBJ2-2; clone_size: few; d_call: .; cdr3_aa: CASSLSGLGELFF; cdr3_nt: TGTGCCAGCAGTTTATCAGGGCTCGGGGAGCTGTTTTTT
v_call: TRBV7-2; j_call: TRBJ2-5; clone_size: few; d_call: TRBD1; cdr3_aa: CASSSTGGRETQYF; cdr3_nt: TGTGCCAGCAGCTCAACAGGGGGCAGGGAGACCCAGTACTTC
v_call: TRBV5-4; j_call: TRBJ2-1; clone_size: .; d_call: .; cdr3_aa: CASSRSPYNEQFF; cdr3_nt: TGTGCCAGCAGCCGGTCGCCCTACAATGAGCAGTTCTTC
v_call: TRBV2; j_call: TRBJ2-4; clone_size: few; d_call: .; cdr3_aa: CASSALAKNIQYF; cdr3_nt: TGTGCCAGCAGTGCCCTAGCCAAAAACATTCAGTACTTC
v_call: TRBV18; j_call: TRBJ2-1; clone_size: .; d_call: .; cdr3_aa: CASSRIGQINEQFF; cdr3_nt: TGTGCCAGCTCCCGCATCGGACAGATCAATGAGCAGTTCTTC
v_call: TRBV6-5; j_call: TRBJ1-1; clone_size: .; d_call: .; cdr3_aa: CASSYLSNTEAFF; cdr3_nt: TGTGCCAGCAGTTATCTGTCGAACACTGAAGCTTTCTTT
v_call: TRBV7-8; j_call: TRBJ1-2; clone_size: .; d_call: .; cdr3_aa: CASSSDTAGYGYTF; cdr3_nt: TGTGCCAGCAGCTCTGACACAGCGGGCTATGGCTACACCTTC
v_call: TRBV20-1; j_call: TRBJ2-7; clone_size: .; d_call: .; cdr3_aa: CSAIGGAEQYF; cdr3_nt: TGCAGTGCTATAGGGGGGGCCGAGCAGTACTTC
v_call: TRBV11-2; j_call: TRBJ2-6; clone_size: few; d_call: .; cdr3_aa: CASSLDRVSGANVLTF; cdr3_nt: TGTGCCAGCAGCTTAGACAGGGTTTCTGGGGCCAACGTCCTGACTTTC
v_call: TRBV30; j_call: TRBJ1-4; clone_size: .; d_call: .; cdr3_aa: CAWTPGVGEKLFF; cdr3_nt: TGTGCCTGGACCCCAGGGGTTGGGGAAAAACTGTTTTTT
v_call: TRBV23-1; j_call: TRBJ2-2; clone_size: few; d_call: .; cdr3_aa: CASSPLRGMRDTGELFF; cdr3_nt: TGCGCCAGCAGCCCCCTAAGGGGGATGCGGGACACCGGGGAGCTGTTTTTT
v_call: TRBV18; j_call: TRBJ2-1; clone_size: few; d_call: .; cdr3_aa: CASSPPEHVNEQFF; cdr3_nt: TGTGCCAGCTCACCACCTGAGCATGTCAATGAGCAGTTCTTC
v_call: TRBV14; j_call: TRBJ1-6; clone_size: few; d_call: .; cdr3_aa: CASSQAVGTPLHF; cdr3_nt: TGTGCCAGCAGCCAAGCCGTCGGTACACCCCTCCACTTT
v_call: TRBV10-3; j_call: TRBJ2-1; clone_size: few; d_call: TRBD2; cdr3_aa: CAISDSLAGGHEQFF; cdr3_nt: TGTGCCATCAGTGATTCGCTAGCGGGGGGTCATGAGCAGTTCTTC
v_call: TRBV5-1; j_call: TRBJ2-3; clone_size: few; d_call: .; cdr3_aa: CASSKNRQGDADTQYF; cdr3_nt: TGCGCCAGCAGTAAAAATCGGCAGGGTGATGCGGATACGCAGTATTTT
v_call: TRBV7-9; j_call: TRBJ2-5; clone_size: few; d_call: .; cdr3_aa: CASSLAGAETQYF; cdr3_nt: TGTGCCAGCAGCTTAGCGGGGGCTGAGACCCAGTACTTC